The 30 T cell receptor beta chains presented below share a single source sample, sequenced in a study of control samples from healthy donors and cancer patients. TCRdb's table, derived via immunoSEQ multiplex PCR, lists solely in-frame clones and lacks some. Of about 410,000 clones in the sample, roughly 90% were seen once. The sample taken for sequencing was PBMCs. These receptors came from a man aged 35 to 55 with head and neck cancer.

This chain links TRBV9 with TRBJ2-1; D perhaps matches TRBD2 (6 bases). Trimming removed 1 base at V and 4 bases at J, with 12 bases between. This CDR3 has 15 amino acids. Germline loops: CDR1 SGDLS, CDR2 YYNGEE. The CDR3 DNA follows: TGTGCCAGCAGCGTATGGGGGGTCCCTTACAATGAGCAGTTCTTC. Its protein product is CASSVWGVPYNEQFF.

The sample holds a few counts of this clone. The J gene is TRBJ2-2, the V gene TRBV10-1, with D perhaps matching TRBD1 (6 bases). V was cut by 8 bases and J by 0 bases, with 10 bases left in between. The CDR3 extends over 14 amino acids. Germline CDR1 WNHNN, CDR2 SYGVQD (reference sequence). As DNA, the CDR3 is TGCGCCAGCCAGGGGACCTCGAACACCGGGGAGCTGTTTTTT. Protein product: CASQGTSNTGELFF.

The CDR3: CAWSPSPPSGSRAGELFF. The CDR3 nucleotides are TGTGCCTGGAGTCCCTCGCCCCCTAGCGGGAGTAGGGCCGGGGAGCTGTTTTTT. V usage is TRBV30 and J usage is TRBJ2-2; TRBD2 aligns across 10 bases. The CDR3 spans 18 residues. The trim removed 2 bases at V and 6 bases at J, leaving 15 bases unmatched. Germline CDR1 GTSNPN, CDR2 SVGIG (reference sequence).

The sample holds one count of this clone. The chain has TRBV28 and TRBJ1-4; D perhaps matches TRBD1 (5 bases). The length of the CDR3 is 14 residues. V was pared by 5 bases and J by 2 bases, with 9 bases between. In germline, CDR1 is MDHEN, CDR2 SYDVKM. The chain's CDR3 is CASSMGGTNEKLFF. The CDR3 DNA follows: TGTGCCAGCAGTATGGGGGGGACTAATGAAAAACTGTTTTTT.

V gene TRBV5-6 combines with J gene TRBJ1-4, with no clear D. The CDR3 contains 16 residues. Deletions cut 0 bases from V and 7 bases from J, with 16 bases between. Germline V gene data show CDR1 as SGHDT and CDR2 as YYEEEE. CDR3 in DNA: TGTGCCAGCAGCTTGGCCGGGAGCTTGGGTAGTGAAAAACTGTTTTTT. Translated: CASSLAGSLGSEKLFF. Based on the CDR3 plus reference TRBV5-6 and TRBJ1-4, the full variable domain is DAGVTQSPTHLIKTRGQQVTLRCSPKSGHDTVSWYQQALGQGPQFIFQYYEEEERQRGNFPDRFSGHQFPNYSSELNVNALLLGDSALYLCASSLAGSLGSEKLFFGSGTQLSVL.

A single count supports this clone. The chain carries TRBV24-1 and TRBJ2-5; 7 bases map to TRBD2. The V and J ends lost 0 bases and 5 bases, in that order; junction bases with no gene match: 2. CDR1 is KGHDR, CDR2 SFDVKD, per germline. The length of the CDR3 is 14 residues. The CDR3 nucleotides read TGTGCCACCAGTGATTTGGGGGGGGACGAGACCCAGTACTTC. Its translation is CATSDLGGDETQYF.

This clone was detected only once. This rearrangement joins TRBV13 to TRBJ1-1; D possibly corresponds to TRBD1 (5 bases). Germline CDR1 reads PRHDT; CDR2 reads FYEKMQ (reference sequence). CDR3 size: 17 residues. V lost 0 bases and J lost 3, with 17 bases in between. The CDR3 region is CASSLGGWGEVYTEAFF. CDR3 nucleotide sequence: TGTGCCAGCAGCTTAGGAGGGTGGGGGGAAGTTTACACTGAAGCTTTCTTT.

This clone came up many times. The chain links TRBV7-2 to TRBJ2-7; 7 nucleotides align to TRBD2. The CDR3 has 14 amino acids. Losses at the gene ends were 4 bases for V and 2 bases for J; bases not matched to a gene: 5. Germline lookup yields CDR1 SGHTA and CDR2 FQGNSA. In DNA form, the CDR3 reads TGTGCCAGCAGCTACATAGCGGGCACCTACGAGCAGTACTTC. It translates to CASSYIAGTYEQYF.

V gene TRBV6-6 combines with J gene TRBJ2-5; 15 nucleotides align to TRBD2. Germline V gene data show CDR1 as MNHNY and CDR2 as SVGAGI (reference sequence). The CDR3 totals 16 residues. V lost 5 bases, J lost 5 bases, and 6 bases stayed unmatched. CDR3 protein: CASSRTSGRGRETQYF. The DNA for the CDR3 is TGTGCCAGCAGTAGGACTAGCGGGAGGGGTAGGGAGACCCAGTACTTC.

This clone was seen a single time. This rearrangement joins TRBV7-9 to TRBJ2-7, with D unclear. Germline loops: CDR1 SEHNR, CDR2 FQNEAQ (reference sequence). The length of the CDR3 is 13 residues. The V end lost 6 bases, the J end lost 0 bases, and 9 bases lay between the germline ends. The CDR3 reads CASSFLSSYEQYF. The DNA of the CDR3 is TGTGCCAGCAGTTTCCTTAGCTCCTACGAGCAGTACTTC.

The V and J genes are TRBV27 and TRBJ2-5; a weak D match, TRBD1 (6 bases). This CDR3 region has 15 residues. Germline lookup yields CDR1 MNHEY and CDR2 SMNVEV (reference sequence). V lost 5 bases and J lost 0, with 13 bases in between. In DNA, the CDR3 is TGTGCCAGCAGTGGGGCAGGGGAGTACCAAGAGACCCAGTACTTC. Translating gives CASSGAGEYQETQYF.

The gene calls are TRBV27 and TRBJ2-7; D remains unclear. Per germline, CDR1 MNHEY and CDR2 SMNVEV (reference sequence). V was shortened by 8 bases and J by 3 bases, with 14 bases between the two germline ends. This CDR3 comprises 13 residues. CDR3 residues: CASQRASGYEQYF. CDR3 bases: TGTGCCAGCCAGAGAGCGTCTGGCTACGAGCAGTACTTC.

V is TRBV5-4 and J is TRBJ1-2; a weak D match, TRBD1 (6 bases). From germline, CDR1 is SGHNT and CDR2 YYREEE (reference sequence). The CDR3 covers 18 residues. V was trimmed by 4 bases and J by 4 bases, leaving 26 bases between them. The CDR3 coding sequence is TGTGCCAGCAGCCCGCCAAGCCTAGCAAATCAGGGGCCCTATGGCTACACCTTC. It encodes CASSPPSLANQGPYGYTF.

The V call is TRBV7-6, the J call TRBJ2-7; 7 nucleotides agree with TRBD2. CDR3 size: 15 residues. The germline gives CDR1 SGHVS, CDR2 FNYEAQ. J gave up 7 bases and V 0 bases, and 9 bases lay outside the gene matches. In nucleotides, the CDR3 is TGTGCCAGCAGCTTAGCAGGATGGGAGGGAGGGGAGCAGTACTTC. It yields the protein CASSLAGWEGGEQYF.

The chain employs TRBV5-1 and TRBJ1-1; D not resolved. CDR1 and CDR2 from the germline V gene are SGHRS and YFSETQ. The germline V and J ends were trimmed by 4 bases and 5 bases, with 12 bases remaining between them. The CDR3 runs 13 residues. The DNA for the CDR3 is TGCGCCAGCAGCCCGCAGGACGGGACTGAAGCTTTCTTT. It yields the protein CASSPQDGTEAFF.

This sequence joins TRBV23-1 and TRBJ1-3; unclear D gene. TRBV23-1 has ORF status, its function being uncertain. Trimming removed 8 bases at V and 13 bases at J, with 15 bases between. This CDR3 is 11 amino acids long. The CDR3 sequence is CASPRRECIYF. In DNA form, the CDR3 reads TGCGCCAGCCCTAGAAGGGAGTGTATATATTTT.

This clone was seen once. In DNA form, the CDR3 reads TGTGCCAGCAGTTACTTGGCCAGCGGGGAGACCCAGTACTTC. Its translation: CASSYLASGETQYF. The V gene is TRBV6-2 or TRBV6-3, the J gene TRBJ2-5; TRBD2 is a possible D gene (6 bases). Germline lookup yields CDR1 MNHEY and CDR2 SVGEGT. The CDR3 runs to 14 residues. Trimming shortened V by 1 base and J by 5 bases, and 11 bases separated the two germline ends.

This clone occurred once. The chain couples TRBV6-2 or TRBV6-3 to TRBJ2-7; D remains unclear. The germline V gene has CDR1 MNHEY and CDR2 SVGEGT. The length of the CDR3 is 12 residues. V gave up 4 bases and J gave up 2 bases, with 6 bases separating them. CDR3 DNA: TGTGCCAGCAGTTTGTCCGCCTACGAGCAGTACTTC. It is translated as CASSLSAYEQYF.

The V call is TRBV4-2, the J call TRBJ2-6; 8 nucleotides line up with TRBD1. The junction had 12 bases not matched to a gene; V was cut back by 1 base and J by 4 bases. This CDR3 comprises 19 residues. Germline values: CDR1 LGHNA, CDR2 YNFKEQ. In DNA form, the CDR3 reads TGTGCCAGCAGCCAAGTCGGGGGACAGGTAATGCGAGGGGCCAACGTCCTGACTTTC. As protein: CASSQVGGQVMRGANVLTF.

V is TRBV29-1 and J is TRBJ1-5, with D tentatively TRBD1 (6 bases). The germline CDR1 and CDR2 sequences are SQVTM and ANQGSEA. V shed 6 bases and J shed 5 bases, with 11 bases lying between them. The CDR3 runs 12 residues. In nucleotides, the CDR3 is TGCAGCGTGGGGGCGCTCGATCAGCCCCAGCATTTT. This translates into CSVGALDQPQHF.

The CDR3 region has the DNA TGTGCCAGTAGCCAGGGACTCTATGAGCAGTTCTTC. Amino acids: CASSQGLYEQFF. The rearrangement links TRBV19 to TRBJ2-1; D is possibly TRBD2 (6 bases). The germline V and J ends were trimmed by 6 bases and 8 bases, with 11 bases remaining between them. The CDR3 covers 12 residues. Germline values: CDR1 LNHDA, CDR2 SQIVND (reference sequence).

The DNA for the CDR3 is TGTGCCAGCAGCTTGGGGACTAGCGGGAGTTGGGATACGCAGTATTTT. Its translation is CASSLGTSGSWDTQYF. This chain connects TRBV5-8 to TRBJ2-3; 13 bases align to TRBD2. Trimming took 0 bases from V and 6 from J; bases not matched to a gene: 4. The CDR3 is 16 residues long. In germline, CDR1 is SGHTS, CDR2 YDEGEE. The full variable domain, with the rest looked up from reference TRBV5-8 and TRBJ2-3, is EAGVTQSPTHLIKTRGQQATLRCSPISGHTSVYWYQQALGLGLQFLLWYDEGEERNRGNFPPRFSGRQFPNYSSELNVNALELEDSALYLCASSLGTSGSWDTQYFGPGTRLTVL.

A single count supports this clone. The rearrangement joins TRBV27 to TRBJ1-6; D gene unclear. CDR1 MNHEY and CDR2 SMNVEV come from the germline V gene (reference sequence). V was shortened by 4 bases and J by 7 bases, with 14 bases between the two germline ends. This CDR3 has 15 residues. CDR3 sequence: CASSSPTGRNSPLHF. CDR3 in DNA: TGTGCCAGCAGTTCCCCCACGGGTCGCAATTCACCCCTCCACTTT.

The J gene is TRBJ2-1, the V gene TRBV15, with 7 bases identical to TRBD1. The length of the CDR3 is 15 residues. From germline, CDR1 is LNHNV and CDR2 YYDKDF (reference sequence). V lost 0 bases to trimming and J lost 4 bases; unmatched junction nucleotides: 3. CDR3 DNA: TGTGCCACCAGCAGAGATCCGGGACAGTACAATGAGCAGTTCTTC. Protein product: CATSRDPGQYNEQFF.

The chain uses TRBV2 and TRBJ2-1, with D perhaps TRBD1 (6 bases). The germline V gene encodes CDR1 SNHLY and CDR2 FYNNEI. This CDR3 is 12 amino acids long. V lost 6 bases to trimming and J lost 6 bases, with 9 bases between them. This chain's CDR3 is CASRQGINEQFF. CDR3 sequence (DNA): TGTGCCAGCAGACAGGGTATCAATGAGCAGTTCTTC.

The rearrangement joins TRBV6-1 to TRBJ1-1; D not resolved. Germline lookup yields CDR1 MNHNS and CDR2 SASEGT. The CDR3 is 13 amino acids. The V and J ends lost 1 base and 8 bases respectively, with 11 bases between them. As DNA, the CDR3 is TGTGCCAGCAGTGAAGTAAGACGGGGAGAAGCTTTCTTT. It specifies CASSEVRRGEAFF.

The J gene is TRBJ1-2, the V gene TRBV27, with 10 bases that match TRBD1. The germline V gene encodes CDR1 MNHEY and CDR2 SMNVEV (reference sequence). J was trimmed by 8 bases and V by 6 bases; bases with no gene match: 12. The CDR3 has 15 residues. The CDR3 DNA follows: TGTGCCAGCAGCGACAGGGGGCTGCGACCCGGGGGCTACACCTTC. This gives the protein CASSDRGLRPGGYTF.

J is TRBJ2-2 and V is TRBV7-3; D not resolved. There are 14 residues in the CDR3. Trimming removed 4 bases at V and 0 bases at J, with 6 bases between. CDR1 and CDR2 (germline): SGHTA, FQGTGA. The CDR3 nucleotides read TGTGCCAGCAGCTCCTATGCGAACACCGGGGAGCTGTTTTTT. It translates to CASSSYANTGELFF.

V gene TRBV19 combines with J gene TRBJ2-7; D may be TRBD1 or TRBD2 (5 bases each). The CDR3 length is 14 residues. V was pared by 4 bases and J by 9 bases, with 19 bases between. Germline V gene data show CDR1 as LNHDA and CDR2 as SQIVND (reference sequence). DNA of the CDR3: TGTGCCAGTAGTAGTGGGACGGGATCCCACGTGCAGTACTTC. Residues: CASSSGTGSHVQYF.

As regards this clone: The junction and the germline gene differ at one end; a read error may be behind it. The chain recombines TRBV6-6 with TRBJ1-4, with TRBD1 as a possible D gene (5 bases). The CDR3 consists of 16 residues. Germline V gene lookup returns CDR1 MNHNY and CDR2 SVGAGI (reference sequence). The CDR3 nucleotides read TGTGCCGGCAGTTTAGGTTGGGGGGGAATCAATGAAAAACTGTTTTTT. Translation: CAGSLGWGGINEKLFF.